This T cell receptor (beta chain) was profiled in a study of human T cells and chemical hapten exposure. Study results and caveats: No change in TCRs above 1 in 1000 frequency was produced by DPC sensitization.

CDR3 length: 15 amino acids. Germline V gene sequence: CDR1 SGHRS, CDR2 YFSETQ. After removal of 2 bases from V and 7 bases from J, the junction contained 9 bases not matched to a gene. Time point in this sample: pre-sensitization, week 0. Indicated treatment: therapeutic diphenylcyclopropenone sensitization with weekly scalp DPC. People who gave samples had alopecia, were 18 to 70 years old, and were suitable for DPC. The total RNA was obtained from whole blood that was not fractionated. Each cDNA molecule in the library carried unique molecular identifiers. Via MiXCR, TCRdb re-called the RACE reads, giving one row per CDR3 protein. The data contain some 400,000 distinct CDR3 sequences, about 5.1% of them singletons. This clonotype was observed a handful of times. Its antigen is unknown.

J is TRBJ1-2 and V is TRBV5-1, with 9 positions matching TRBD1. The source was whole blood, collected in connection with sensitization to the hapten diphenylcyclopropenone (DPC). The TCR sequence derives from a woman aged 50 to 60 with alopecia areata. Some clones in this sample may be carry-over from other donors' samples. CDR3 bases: TGCGCCAGCAGCTTAGAAACGGGGACAGGGAGTGGCTACACCTTC. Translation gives CASSLETGTGSGYTF.